Below, one T cell receptor beta chain is given with its context. Its specificity is unknown. This record belongs to a study of T cell clones after liver transplantation. Whole-study context: TCRbeta sequencing after a pre-transplant mixed lymphocyte reaction identified graft-donor-reactive clones, later tracked in post-transplant blood.

Study conclusions and caveats: In 5 of 8 subjects, circulating graft-donor-reactive CD4 TCRbeta sequences fell significantly after transplant. Small, mixed patient groups and varying post-transplant times limit these conclusions.

Produced via immunoSEQ multiplex PCR; TCRdb's table is partial and in-frame only. The profile shows about 22,000 clones, around three quarters of them singletons. The input for sequencing was CD4+ T cells from blood, taken before liver transplant. This clonotype was obtained from a human donor who received a liver transplant.

This CDR3 reads CASRLTPGGTEAFF. The CDR3 nucleotides read TGTGCCAGCAGATTAACTCCAGGGGGCACTGAAGCTTTCTTT. The gene calls are TRBV2 and TRBJ1-1; 7 positions agree with TRBD1. Per germline, CDR1 SNHLY and CDR2 FYNNEI. CDR3 length equals 14 residues. The V gene end was trimmed by 6 bases and the J gene end by 4 bases; junction bases not matched to a gene: 8. Drawing the rest from reference TRBV2 and TRBJ1-1, the complete variable domain is EPEVTQTPSHQVTQMGQEVILRCVPISNHLYFYWYRQILGQKVEFLVSFYNNEISEKSEIFDDQFSVERPDGSNFTLKIRSTKLEDSAMYFCASRLTPGGTEAFFGQGTRLTVV.